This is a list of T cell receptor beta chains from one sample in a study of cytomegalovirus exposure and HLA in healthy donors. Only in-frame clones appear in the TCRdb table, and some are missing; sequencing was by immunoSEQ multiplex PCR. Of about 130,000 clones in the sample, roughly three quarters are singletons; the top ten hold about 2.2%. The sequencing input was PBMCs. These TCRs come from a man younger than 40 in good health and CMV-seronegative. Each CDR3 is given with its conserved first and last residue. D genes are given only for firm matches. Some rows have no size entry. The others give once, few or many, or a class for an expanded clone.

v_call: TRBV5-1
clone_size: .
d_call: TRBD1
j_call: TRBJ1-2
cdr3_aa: CASSSRTGRASGYTF
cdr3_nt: TGCGCCAGCAGCTCCCGGACAGGGAGGGCTTCTGGCTACACCTTC

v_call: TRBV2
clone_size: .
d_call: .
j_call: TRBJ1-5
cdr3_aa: CASSENQGSQPQHF
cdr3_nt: TGTGCCAGCAGTGAAAACCAGGGAAGCCAGCCCCAGCATTTT

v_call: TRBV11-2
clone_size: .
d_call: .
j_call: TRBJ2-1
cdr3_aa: CASSLQGTYNEQFF
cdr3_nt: TGTGCCAGCAGCTTACAGGGCACCTACAATGAGCAGTTCTTC

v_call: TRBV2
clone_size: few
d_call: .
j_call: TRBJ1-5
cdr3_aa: CASMFGGNQPQHF
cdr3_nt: TGTGCCAGCATGTTCGGGGGAAATCAGCCCCAGCATTTT

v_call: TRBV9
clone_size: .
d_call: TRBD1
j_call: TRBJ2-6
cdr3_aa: CASSVRTGGSSGANVLTF
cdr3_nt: TGTGCCAGCAGCGTAAGGACAGGGGGGAGCTCTGGGGCCAACGTCCTGACTTTC

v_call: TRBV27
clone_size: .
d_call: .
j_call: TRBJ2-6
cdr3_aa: CASSPLTGYSGANVLTF
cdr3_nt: TGTGCCAGCAGTCCCCTAACAGGATACTCTGGGGCCAACGTCCTGACTTTC

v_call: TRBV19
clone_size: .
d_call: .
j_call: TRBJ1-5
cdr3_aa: CASNSQPQHF
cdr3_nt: TGTGCCAGTAACTCCCAGCCCCAGCATTTT

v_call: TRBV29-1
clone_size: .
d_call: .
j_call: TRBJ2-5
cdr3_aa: CSVGQQETQYF
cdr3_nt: TGCAGCGTTGGCCAGCAAGAGACCCAGTACTTC

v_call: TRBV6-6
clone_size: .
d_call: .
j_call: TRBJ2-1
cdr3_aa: CASSLRRLKSYNEQFF
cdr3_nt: TGTGCCAGCAGCTTACGGAGGCTGAAATCCTACAATGAGCAGTTCTTC

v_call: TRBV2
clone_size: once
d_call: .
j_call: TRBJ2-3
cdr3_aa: CASQAGDTQYF
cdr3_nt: TGTGCCAGCCAGGCGGGAGATACGCAGTATTTT

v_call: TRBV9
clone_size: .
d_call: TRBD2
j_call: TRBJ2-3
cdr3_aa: CASSVGLAGAGDTQYF
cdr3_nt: TGTGCCAGCAGCGTAGGGTTAGCGGGAGCGGGGGATACGCAGTATTTT

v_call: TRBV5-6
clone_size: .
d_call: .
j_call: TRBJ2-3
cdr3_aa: CASSLEGLALATDTQYF
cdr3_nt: TGTGCCAGCAGCTTGGAAGGTTTAGCCCTAGCAACAGATACGCAGTATTTT

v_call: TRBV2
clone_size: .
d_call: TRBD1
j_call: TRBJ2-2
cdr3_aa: CASSRDRANTGELFF
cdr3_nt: TGTGCCAGCAGTCGGGACAGGGCGAACACCGGGGAGCTGTTTTTT

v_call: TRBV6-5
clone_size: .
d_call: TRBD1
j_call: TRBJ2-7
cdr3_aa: CASRTGTGEQYF
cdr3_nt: TGTGCCAGCAGAACCGGGACAGGCGAGCAGTACTTC

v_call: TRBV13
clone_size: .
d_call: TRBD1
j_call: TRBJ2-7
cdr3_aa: CASSLRQGATGEQYF
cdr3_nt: TGTGCCAGCAGCTTACGTCAGGGGGCGACAGGCGAGCAGTACTTC

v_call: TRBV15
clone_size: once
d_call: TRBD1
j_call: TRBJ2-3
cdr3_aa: CATSLQGDTQYF
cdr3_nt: TGTGCCACCAGCTTACAGGGGGATACGCAGTATTTT

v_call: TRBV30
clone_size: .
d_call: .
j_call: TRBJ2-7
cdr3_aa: CAWSVSPTQYF
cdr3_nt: TGTGCCTGGAGTGTAAGCCCTACGCAGTACTTC

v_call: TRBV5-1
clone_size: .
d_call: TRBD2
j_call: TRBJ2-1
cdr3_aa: CASSLGNSGRATYNEQFF
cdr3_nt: TGCGCCAGCAGCTTGGGTAATAGCGGGAGGGCTACCTACAATGAGCAGTTCTTC

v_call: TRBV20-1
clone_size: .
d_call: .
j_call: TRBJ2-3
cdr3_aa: CTLGDPDTQYF
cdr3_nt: TGCACCCTTGGAGACCCAGATACGCAGTATTTT

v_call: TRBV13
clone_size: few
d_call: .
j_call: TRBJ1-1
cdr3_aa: CASSVPPSGTLTEAFF
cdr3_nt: TGTGCCAGCAGCGTACCTCCCTCCGGGACACTCACTGAAGCTTTCTTT

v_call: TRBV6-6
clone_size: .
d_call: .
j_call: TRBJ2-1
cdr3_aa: CASIPGSEGNEQFF
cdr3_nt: TGTGCCAGCATTCCCGGGAGCGAGGGGAATGAGCAGTTCTTC

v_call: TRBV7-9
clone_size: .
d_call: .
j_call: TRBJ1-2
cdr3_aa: CASSLGQGNYGYTF
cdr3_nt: TGTGCCAGCAGCTTAGGGCAGGGCAACTATGGCTACACCTTC

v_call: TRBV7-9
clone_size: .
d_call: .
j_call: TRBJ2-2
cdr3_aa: CASSLGQTGELFF
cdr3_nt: TGTGCCAGCAGCCTTGGACAGACCGGGGAGCTGTTTTTT

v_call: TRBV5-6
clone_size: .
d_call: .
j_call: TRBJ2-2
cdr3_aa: CASSLRWGGAAGELFF
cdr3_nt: TGTGCCAGCAGCTTAAGGTGGGGGGGCGCAGCCGGGGAGCTGTTTTTT

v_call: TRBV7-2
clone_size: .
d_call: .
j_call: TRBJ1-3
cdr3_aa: CASSPAGAAGGNTIYF
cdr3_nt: TGTGCCAGCAGCCCGGCAGGGGCCGCGGGTGGAAACACCATATATTTT

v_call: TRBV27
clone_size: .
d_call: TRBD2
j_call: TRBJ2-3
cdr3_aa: CASSGLAGLISTDTQYF
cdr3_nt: TGTGCCAGCAGCGGACTAGCGGGACTGATTAGCACAGATACGCAGTATTTT

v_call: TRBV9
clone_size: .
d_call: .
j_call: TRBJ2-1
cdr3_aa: CASSVGGNLYNEQFF
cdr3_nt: TGTGCCAGCAGCGTGGGCGGGAACCTTTACAATGAGCAGTTCTTC

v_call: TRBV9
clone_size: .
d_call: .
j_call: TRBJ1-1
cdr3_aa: CASSVEVAWNTEAFF
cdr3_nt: TGTGCCAGCAGCGTAGAAGTAGCGTGGAACACTGAAGCTTTCTTT

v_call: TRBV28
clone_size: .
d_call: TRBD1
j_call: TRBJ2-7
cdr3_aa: CASSYGTGSSYEQYF
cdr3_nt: TGTGCCAGCAGCTACGGGACAGGGAGCTCCTACGAGCAGTACTTC

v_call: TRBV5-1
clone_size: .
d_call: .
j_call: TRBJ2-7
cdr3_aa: CASSLDAEDIYEQYF
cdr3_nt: TGCGCCAGCAGCTTGGATGCTGAGGACATCTACGAGCAGTACTTC

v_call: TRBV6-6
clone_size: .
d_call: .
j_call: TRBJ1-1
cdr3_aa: CASSTGHSTEAFF
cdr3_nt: TGTGCCAGCAGTACTGGACACTCCACTGAAGCTTTCTTT

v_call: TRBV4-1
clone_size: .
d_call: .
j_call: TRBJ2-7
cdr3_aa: CASSQDSGQYF
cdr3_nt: TGCGCCAGCAGCCAAGACTCCGGGCAGTACTTC

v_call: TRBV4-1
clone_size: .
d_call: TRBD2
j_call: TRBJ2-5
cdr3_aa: CASSQDGFGAGVETQYF
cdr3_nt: TGCGCCAGCAGCCAAGATGGGTTCGGAGCGGGAGTCGAGACCCAGTACTTC

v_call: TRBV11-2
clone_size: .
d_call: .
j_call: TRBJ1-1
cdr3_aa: CASSLGSGATEAFF
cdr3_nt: TGTGCCAGCAGCTTAGGTTCAGGGGCCACTGAAGCTTTCTTT

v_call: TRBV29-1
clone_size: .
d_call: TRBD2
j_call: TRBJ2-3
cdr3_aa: CSARGGESDTQYF
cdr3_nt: TGCAGCGCCCGGGGGGGGGAGTCAGATACGCAGTATTTT

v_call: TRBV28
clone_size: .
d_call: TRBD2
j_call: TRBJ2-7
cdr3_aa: CASSLLLAGVKNEQYF
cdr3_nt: TGTGCCAGCAGTTTGCTCCTAGCGGGGGTTAAAAACGAGCAGTACTTC

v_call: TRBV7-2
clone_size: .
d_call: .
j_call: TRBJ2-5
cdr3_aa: CASSLFRSKETQYF
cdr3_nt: TGTGCCAGCAGCTTATTTCGGAGTAAAGAGACCCAGTACTTC

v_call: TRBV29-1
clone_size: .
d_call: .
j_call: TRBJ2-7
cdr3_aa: CSVTGRGSYEQYF
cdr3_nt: TGCAGCGTAACGGGTCGCGGCTCCTACGAGCAGTACTTC

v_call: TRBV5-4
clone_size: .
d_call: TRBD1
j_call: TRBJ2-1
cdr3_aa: CASSLPTGDNEQFF
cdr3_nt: TGTGCCAGCAGCTTGCCGACAGGGGATAATGAGCAGTTCTTC

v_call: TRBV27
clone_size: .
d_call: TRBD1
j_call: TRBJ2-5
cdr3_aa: CASSPRQGIRETQYF
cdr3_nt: TGTGCCAGCAGTCCCAGACAGGGCATCCGAGAGACCCAGTACTTC

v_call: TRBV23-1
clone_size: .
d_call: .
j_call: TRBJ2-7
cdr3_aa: CASSQSALGGGEYDAHEQYF
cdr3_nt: TGCGCCAGCAGTCAATCAGCCCTGGGTGGGGGCGAGTACGACGCTCACGAGCAGTACTTC

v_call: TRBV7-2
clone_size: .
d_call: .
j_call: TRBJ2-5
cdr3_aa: CASSRPGGQETQYF
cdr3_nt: TGTGCCAGCAGCAGACCCGGGGGCCAAGAGACCCAGTACTTC

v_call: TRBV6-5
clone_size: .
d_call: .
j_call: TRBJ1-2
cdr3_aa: CASRGSTNYGYTF
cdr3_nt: TGTGCCAGCAGGGGGAGTACTAACTATGGCTACACCTTC

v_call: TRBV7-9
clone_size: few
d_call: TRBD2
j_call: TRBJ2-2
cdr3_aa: CASSLGGLNTGELFF
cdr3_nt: TGTGCCAGCAGCTTAGGGGGACTAAACACCGGGGAGCTGTTTTTT

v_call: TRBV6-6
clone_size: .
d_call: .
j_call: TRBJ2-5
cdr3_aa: CASSPDIFQETQYF
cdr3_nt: TGTGCCAGCAGCCCAGACATATTCCAAGAGACCCAGTACTTC

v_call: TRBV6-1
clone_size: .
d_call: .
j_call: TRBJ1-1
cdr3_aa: CASTQGWVTEAFF
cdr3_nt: TGTGCCAGCACTCAGGGGTGGGTCACTGAAGCTTTCTTT

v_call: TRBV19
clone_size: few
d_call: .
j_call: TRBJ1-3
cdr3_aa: CASSIEVRAGNTIYF
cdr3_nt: TGTGCCAGTAGTATAGAAGTCAGGGCTGGAAACACCATATATTTT

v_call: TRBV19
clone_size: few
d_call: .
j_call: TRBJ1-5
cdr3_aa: CASSPTGTSNQPQHF
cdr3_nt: TGTGCCAGTAGTCCAACAGGGACTAGCAATCAGCCCCAGCATTTT

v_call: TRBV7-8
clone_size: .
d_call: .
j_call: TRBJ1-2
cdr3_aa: CASSLGGPEVNYGYTF
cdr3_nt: TGTGCCAGCAGCTTAGGGGGGCCAGAGGTTAACTATGGCTACACCTTC

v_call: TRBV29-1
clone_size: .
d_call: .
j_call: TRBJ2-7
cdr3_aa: CSVPVSGSEQYF
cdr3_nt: TGCAGCGTCCCAGTATCGGGGAGCGAGCAGTACTTC

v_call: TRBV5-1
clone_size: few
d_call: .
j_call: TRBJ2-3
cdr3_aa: CASSPPGGAAVNTQYF
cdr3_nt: TGCGCCAGCAGCCCCCCGGGCGGGGCGGCCGTCAATACGCAGTATTTT

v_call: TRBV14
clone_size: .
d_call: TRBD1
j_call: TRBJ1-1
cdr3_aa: CASSRETGGWTEAFF
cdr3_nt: TGTGCCAGCAGCCGCGAAACAGGGGGCTGGACTGAAGCTTTCTTT

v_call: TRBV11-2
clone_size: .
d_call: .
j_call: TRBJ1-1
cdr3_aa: CASSLGGAAEAFF
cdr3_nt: TGTGCCAGCAGCTTGGGAGGGGCCGCTGAAGCTTTCTTT

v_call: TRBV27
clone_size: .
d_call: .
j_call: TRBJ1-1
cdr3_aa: CASSSGLWTNTEAFF
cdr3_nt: TGTGCCAGCAGTTCGGGACTGTGGACGAACACTGAAGCTTTCTTT

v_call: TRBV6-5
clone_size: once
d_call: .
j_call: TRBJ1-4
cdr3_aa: CASSYQGLGEKLFF
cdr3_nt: TGTGCCAGCAGTTACCAGGGGTTAGGTGAAAAACTGTTTTTT